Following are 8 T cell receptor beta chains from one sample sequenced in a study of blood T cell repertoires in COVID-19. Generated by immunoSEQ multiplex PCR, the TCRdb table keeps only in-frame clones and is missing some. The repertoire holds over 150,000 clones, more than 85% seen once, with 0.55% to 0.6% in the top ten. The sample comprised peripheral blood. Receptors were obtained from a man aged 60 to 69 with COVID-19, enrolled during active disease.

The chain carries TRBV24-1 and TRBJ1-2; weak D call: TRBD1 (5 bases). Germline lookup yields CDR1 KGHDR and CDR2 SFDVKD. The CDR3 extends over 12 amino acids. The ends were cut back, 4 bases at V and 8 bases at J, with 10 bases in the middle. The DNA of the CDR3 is TGTGCCACCAGTGAACCGACAGAAGGCTACACCTTC. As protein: CATSEPTEGYTF.

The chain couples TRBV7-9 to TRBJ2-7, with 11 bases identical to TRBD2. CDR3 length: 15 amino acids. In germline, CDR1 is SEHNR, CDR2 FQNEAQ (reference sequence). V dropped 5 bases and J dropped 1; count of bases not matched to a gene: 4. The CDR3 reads CASSVGTSGSYEQYF. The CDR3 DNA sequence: TGTGCCAGCAGCGTCGGGACTAGCGGATCCTACGAGCAGTACTTC. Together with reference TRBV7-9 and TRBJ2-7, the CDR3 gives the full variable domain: DTGVSQNPRHKITKRGQNVTFRCDPISEHNRLYWYRQTLGQGPEFLTYFQNEAQLEKSRLLSDRFSAERPKGSFSTLEIQRTEQGDSAMYLCASSVGTSGSYEQYFGPGTRLTVT.

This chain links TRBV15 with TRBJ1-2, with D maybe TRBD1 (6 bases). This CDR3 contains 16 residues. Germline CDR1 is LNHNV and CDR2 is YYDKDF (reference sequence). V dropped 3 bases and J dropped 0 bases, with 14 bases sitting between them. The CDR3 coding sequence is TGTGCCACCAGCAGGCAAGGGGGACAAACTAACTATGGCTACACCTTC. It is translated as CATSRQGGQTNYGYTF. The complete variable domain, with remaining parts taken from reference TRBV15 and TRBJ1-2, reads DAMVIQNPRYQVTQFGKPVTLSCSQTLNHNVMYWYQQKSSQAPKLLFHYYDKDFNNEADTPDNFQSRRPNTSFCFLDIRSPGLGDTAMYLCATSRQGGQTNYGYTFGSGTRLTVV.

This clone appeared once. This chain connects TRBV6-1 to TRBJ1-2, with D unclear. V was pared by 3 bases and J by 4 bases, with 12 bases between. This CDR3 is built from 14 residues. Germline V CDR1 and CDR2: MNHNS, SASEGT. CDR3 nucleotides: TGTGCCAGCAGTGAGAGGGCAGGATCCTATGGCTACACCTTC. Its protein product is CASSERAGSYGYTF.

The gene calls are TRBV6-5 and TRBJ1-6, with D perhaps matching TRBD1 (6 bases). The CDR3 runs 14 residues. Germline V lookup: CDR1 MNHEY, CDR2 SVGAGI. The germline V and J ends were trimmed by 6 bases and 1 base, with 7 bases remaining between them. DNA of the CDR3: TGTGCCAGCAGACAGGGATCCTATAATTCACCCCTCCACTTT. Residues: CASRQGSYNSPLHF.

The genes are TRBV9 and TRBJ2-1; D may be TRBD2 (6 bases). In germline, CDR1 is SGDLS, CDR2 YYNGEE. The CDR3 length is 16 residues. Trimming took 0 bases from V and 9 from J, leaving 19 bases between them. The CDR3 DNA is TGTGCCAGCAGCGTAGAAGAGGCGGGGAGATCGTTTGAGCAGTTCTTC. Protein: CASSVEEAGRSFEQFF.

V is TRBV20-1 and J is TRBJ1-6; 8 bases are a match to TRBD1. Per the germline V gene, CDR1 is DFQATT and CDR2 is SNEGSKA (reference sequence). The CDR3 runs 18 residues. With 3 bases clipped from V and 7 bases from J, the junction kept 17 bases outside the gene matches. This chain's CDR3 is CSASRQGALVTGNSPLHF. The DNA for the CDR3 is TGCAGTGCTAGTAGGCAGGGGGCGCTGGTAACGGGAAATTCACCCCTCCACTTT.

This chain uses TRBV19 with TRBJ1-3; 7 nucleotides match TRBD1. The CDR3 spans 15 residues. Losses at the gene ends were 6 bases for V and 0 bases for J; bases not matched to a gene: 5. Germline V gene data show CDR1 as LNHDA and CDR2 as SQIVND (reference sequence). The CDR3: CASRGQRVSGNTIYF. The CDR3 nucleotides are TGTGCCAGTAGGGGACAGAGAGTCTCTGGAAACACCATATATTTT.